The entry below gives a single T cell receptor beta chain sequence along with its context. These data come from a study of technical replicates of blood from a few donors. CDR1 is SGHVS, CDR2 FQNEAQ, per germline. V dropped 5 bases and J dropped 7; count of bases not matched to a gene: 10. The CDR3 loop spans 15 amino acids. Generated by immunoSEQ multiplex PCR, the TCRdb table keeps only in-frame clones and is missing some. The sample comprises some 10,000 clones, 90% to 95% of which are singletons, and 6% to 8.5% rests with the top ten. Input material: PBMCs. This TCR was sampled from a human donor in good health. The rearrangement links TRBV7-8 to TRBJ1-5; 8 nucleotides agree with TRBD1. Here the CDR3 reads CASSARTTGEQPQHF. The CDR3 coding sequence is TGTGCCAGCAGCGCCCGCACGACAGGGGAGCAGCCCCAGCATTTT.